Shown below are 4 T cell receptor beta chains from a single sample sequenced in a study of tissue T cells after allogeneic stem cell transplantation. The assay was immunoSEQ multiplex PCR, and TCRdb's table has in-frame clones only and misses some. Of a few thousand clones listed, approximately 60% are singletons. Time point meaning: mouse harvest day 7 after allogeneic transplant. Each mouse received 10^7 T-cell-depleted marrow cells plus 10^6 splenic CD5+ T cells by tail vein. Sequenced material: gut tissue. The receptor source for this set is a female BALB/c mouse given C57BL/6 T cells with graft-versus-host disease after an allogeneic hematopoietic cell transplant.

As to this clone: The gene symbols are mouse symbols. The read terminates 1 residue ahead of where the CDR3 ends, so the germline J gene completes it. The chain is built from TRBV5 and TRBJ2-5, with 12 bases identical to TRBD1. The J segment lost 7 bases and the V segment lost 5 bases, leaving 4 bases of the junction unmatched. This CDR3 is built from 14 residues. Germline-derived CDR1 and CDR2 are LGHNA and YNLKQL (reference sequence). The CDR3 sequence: CASSAGQGAYTQYF. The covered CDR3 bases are TGTGCCAGCAGCGCGGGACAGGGGGCCTACACCCAGTAC.

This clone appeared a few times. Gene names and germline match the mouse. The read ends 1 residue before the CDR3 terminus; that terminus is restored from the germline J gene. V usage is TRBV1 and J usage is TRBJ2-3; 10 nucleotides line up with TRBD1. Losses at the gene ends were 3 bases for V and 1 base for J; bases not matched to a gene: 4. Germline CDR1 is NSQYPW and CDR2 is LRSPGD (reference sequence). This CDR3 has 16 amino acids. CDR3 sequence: CTCSARQGAGAETLYF. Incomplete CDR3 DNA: TGCACCTGCAGTGCGCGACAGGGGGCCGGTGCAGAAACGCTGTAT.

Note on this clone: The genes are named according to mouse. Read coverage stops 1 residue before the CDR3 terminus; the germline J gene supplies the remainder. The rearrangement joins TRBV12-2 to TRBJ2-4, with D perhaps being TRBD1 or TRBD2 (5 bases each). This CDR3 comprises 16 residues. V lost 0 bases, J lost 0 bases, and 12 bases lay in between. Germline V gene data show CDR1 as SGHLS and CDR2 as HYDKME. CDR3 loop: CASSLVWGPSQNTLYF. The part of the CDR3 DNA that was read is TGTGCCAGCTCTCTCGTGTGGGGCCCTAGTCAAAACACCTTGTAC.

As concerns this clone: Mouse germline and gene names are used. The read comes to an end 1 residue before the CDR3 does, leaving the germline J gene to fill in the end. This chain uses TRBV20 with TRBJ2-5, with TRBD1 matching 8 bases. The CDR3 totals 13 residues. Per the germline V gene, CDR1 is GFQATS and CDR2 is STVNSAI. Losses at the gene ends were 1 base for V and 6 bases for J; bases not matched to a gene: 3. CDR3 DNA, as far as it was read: TGTGGTGCTAGGGCCAGGGGGCGCGACACCCAGTAC. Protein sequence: CGARARGRDTQY. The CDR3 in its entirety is CGARARGRDTQYF.